This T cell receptor beta chain was obtained from a study of blood T cell repertoires in COVID-19. Turning to the study itself: Specimens from acute and convalescent COVID-19 originated in the United States, Italy and Spain. T cells, B-cell-depleted T cells, or PBMCs provided the cDNA or gDNA that served as material.

Study processing details: Amplifying reference gene primers gave estimates of nucleated cell counts. Libraries were prepared by immunoSEQ multiplex PCR; TCRdb keeps only in-frame clonotypes and omits some of them. Clonal size and the V and J genes are those of that table, whereas D and trimming came from the DNA. The sample carries hundreds of thousands of clones, about four fifths recorded once. V gave up 4 bases and J gave up 2 bases, with 21 bases separating them. Germline CDR1 is LNHNV and CDR2 is YYDKDF (reference sequence). The CDR3 loop spans 18 amino acids. The clonotype originates from a man at least 80 years old with acute or convalescent COVID-19. The sample taken for sequencing was peripheral blood. The chain is built from TRBV15 and TRBJ2-1; D is unresolved. The CDR3 sequence: CATSTTRIASRTYNEQFF. In DNA, the CDR3 is TGTGCCACCAGCACAACCAGGATTGCGTCAAGGACCTACAATGAGCAGTTCTTC. Variable domain in full (rest from reference TRBV15 and TRBJ2-1): DAMVIQNPRYQVTQFGKPVTLSCSQTLNHNVMYWYQQKSSQAPKLLFHYYDKDFNNEADTPDNFQSRRPNTSFCFLDIRSPGLGDTAMYLCATSTTRIASRTYNEQFFGPGTRLTVL.